Listed below are T cell receptor beta chains from one sample, sequenced in a study of T cell responses to AZD1222 COVID-19 vaccine. Sequencing used immunoSEQ multiplex PCR; TCRdb keeps in-frame clones, though not all of them. Here the sample spans tens of thousands of clones, roughly 92% being singletons. The sample was peripheral blood, taken 28 days after the second AZD1222 dose. These receptors originate from an adult who received the AZD1222 COVID-19 vaccine. CDR3s include the opening cysteine and the closing phenylalanine or tryptophan. A D gene is named only where the DNA matches it firmly. Rows may omit the clone size; those that give it use once, few, many or a size class.

clone size	CDR3 length	D gene	J gene	V gene	CDR3 protein	CDR3 DNA
.	13	.	TRBJ2-5	TRBV11-2	CASSLGSKETQYF	TGTGCCAGCAGCCTCGGGTCTAAAGAGACCCAGTACTTC
.	14	TRBD1	TRBJ1-1	TRBV2	CASRRDRGLVEAFF	TGTGCCAGCAGGAGGGACAGGGGGCTGGTTGAAGCTTTCTTT
.	14	TRBD2	TRBJ2-7	TRBV28	CASAGGVPAYEQYF	TGTGCCAGCGCGGGGGGAGTGCCTGCCTACGAGCAGTACTTC
.	14	.	TRBJ1-5	TRBV19	CASEPGHVWEPQHF	TGTGCCAGTGAACCGGGACATGTGTGGGAGCCCCAGCATTTT
.	15	.	TRBJ2-2	TRBV5-1	CASSLGTVGTGELFF	TGCGCCAGCAGCTTGGGGACAGTGGGGACCGGGGAGCTGTTTTTT
.	17	TRBD1	TRBJ1-1	TRBV2	CASRSPPGQGVNTEAFF	TGTGCCAGCAGGAGCCCACCGGGACAGGGTGTGAACACTGAAGCTTTCTTT
.	16	.	TRBJ2-2	TRBV14	CASSQLSGEYTGELFF	TGTGCCAGCAGCCAACTGTCTGGGGAATACACCGGGGAGCTGTTTTTT
.	15	.	TRBJ1-4	TRBV7-2	CASSLVRGQGEKLFF	TGTGCCAGCAGCTTAGTACGGGGGCAGGGTGAAAAACTGTTTTTT
once	16	.	TRBJ2-2	TRBV24-1	CATSDLKGNTPGELFF	TGTGCCACCAGTGATTTAAAGGGAAATACCCCCGGGGAGCTGTTTTTT
.	14	.	TRBJ1-2	TRBV6-2/TRBV6-3	CASSLTGTRNGYTF	TGTGCCAGCAGTCTGACCGGGACCCGGAATGGCTACACCTTC
.	15	.	TRBJ1-5	TRBV28	CASSYPDGSNQPQHF	TGTGCCAGCAGTTACCCGGACGGTAGCAATCAGCCCCAGCATTTT
.	15	.	TRBJ1-4	TRBV9	CASSVEGRQDEKLFF	TGTGCCAGCAGCGTAGAGGGCAGGCAGGATGAAAAACTGTTTTTT
.	16	TRBD1	TRBJ1-3	TRBV19	CASAGTARASGNTIYF	TGTGCCAGTGCAGGGACAGCCCGAGCCTCTGGAAACACCATATATTTT
.	15	.	TRBJ1-2	TRBV7-2	CASSLVGDISYGYTF	TGTGCCAGCAGCTTAGTAGGGGACATTAGCTATGGCTACACCTTC
.	17	TRBD1	TRBJ2-7	TRBV10-1	CASSDHAEGQGLYEQYF	TGCGCCAGCAGTGACCACGCGGAGGGACAGGGCCTCTACGAGCAGTACTTC
once	15	.	TRBJ1-3	TRBV4-3	CASSQALSSGNTIYF	TGCGCCAGCAGCCAAGCACTGAGCTCTGGAAACACCATATATTTT
.	14	TRBD2	TRBJ2-7	TRBV7-2	CASSLRLADYEQYF	TGTGCCAGCAGCTTAAGGCTAGCGGACTACGAGCAGTACTTC
once	12	.	TRBJ1-2	TRBV12-3/TRBV12-4	CASSSDLYGYTF	TGTGCCAGCAGTTCCGACCTATATGGCTACACCTTC
.	14	.	TRBJ1-4	TRBV18	CASSPRQSNEKLFF	TGTGCCAGCTCACCTAGACAGTCCAATGAAAAACTGTTTTTT
.	14	TRBD1	TRBJ1-1	TRBV10-3	CAISGLQGADEAFF	TGTGCCATCAGTGGGCTACAGGGGGCGGATGAAGCTTTCTTT
.	16	TRBD2	TRBJ2-3	TRBV6-4	CASSGTSGGASDTQYF	TGTGCCAGCAGTGGAACTAGCGGGGGGGCATCAGATACGCAGTATTTT
.	14	TRBD1	TRBJ2-5	TRBV2	CASSLQGFSETQYF	TGTGCCAGCAGCCTACAGGGGTTTAGTGAGACCCAGTACTTC
.	16	TRBD2	TRBJ2-1	TRBV5-4	CASSWGGKGAYNEQFF	TGTGCCAGCAGCTGGGGGGGAAAGGGAGCCTACAATGAGCAGTTCTTC
.	14	.	TRBJ2-7	TRBV27	CASSSRDPWNEQYF	TGTGCCAGCAGTTCCCGCGATCCTTGGAACGAGCAGTACTTC
.	16	.	TRBJ1-4	TRBV3-1/TRBV3-2	CASSPRTVATNEKLFF	TGTGCCAGCAGCCCTCGGACAGTTGCAACTAATGAAAAACTGTTTTTT
.	14	TRBD1	TRBJ1-5	TRBV19	CASNRGEPGQPQHF	TGTGCCAGTAACAGGGGAGAGCCGGGTCAGCCCCAGCATTTT
.	15	.	TRBJ2-6	TRBV7-3	CASSLILSGANVLTF	TGTGCCAGCAGCTTAATTCTCTCTGGGGCCAACGTCCTGACTTTC
.	15	TRBD1	TRBJ1-1	TRBV10-3	CAIRDKGQGRTEAFF	TGTGCCATCAGGGACAAAGGACAGGGAAGGACTGAAGCTTTCTTT
.	12	.	TRBJ1-2	TRBV30	CAWGSIGYGYTF	TGTGCCTGGGGTAGCATTGGGTATGGCTACACCTTC
.	15	.	TRBJ1-1	TRBV19	CASSSQTSGPTEAFF	TGTGCCAGTAGTTCCCAAACCAGTGGGCCCACTGAAGCTTTCTTT
.	14	TRBD1	TRBJ2-7	TRBV5-1	CASTFTGGSYEQYF	TGCGCCAGCACCTTTACAGGGGGGAGTTACGAGCAGTACTTC
.	15	.	TRBJ1-1	TRBV5-6	CASSLLGAGNTEAFF	TGTGCCAGCAGCTTGCTAGGGGCAGGAAACACTGAAGCTTTCTTT
.	12	.	TRBJ1-4	TRBV6-5	CASRYFTAKLFF	TGTGCCAGCAGATATTTCACAGCAAAACTGTTTTTT
.	15	TRBD1	TRBJ1-1	TRBV6-5	CASTRTGQPNTEAFF	TGTGCCAGCACCAGAACGGGACAGCCTAACACTGAAGCTTTCTTT
.	11	.	TRBJ2-4	TRBV29-1	CSVAETNIQYF	TGCAGCGTTGCCGAGACAAACATTCAGTACTTC
.	15	TRBD1	TRBJ2-2	TRBV6-4	CASRQDRGNTGELFF	TGTGCCAGCAGACAAGACAGGGGTAACACCGGGGAGCTGTTTTTT
.	15	.	TRBJ1-1	TRBV7-8	CASRQTGTLNTEAFF	TGTGCCAGCAGGCAAACCGGGACGTTGAACACTGAAGCTTTCTTT
.	15	.	TRBJ2-7	TRBV6-5	CASSSNPGPPYEQYF	TGTGCCAGCAGTTCGAACCCGGGACCCCCCTACGAGCAGTACTTC
.	11	TRBD1	TRBJ2-5	TRBV29-1	CSVDRGQTQYF	TGCAGCGTTGACAGGGGGCAGACCCAGTACTTC
.	13	.	TRBJ2-7	TRBV29-1	CSVASGLVYEQYF	TGCAGCGTTGCCTCAGGATTAGTTTACGAGCAGTACTTC
.	15	TRBD2	TRBJ2-3	TRBV10-3	CAIKAGGPSTDTQYF	TGTGCCATCAAGGCGGGGGGGCCGAGCACAGATACGCAGTATTTT
.	14	TRBD2	TRBJ2-1	TRBV2	CASRGRGVANEQFF	TGTGCCAGCAGGGGGAGGGGCGTTGCCAATGAGCAGTTCTTC
once	12	.	TRBJ1-1	TRBV11-3	CASSAGGNEAFF	TGTGCCAGCAGCGCCGGGGGGAATGAAGCTTTCTTT
.	15	TRBD1	TRBJ1-2	TRBV6-5	CASSYSGDRVYGYTF	TGTGCCAGCAGTTACTCTGGTGACAGGGTCTATGGCTACACCTTC
once	15	.	TRBJ1-1	TRBV25-1	CASSGGYLRGTEAFF	TGTGCCAGCAGTGGGGGCTATCTTCGGGGCACTGAAGCTTTCTTT
.	18	.	TRBJ2-7	TRBV21-1	CASGYMRTRNGISYEQYF	TGTGCCAGCGGTTATATGAGGACCAGAAACGGGATTTCCTACGAGCAGTACTTC
.	14	TRBD1	TRBJ1-2	TRBV2	CASRGDRVNYGYTF	TGTGCCAGCAGAGGGGACAGGGTGAACTATGGCTACACCTTC
.	16	.	TRBJ2-3	TRBV9	CASSGLGGSSTDTQYF	TGTGCCAGCAGCGGCCTTGGGGGGAGTAGCACAGATACGCAGTATTTT
.	16	TRBD1	TRBJ1-4	TRBV27	CASSIYTGGTNEKLFF	TGTGCCAGCAGTATCTATACAGGGGGAACTAATGAAAAACTGTTTTTT
once	16	TRBD1	TRBJ2-3	TRBV4-1	CASSQTTGGGADTQYF	TGCGCCAGCAGCCAAACCACAGGGGGTGGGGCAGATACGCAGTATTTT
.	12	TRBD1	TRBJ1-1	TRBV19	CASSVGQGEAFF	TGTGCCAGTAGTGTAGGACAGGGGGAGGCTTTCTTT
once	11	.	TRBJ1-6	TRBV7-9	CASSNNSPLHF	TGTGCCAGCAGCAACAATTCACCCCTCCACTTT
.	14	TRBD1	TRBJ2-5	TRBV5-1	CASSLAGGVETQYF	TGCGCCAGCAGCTTAGCAGGGGGCGTTGAGACCCAGTACTTC